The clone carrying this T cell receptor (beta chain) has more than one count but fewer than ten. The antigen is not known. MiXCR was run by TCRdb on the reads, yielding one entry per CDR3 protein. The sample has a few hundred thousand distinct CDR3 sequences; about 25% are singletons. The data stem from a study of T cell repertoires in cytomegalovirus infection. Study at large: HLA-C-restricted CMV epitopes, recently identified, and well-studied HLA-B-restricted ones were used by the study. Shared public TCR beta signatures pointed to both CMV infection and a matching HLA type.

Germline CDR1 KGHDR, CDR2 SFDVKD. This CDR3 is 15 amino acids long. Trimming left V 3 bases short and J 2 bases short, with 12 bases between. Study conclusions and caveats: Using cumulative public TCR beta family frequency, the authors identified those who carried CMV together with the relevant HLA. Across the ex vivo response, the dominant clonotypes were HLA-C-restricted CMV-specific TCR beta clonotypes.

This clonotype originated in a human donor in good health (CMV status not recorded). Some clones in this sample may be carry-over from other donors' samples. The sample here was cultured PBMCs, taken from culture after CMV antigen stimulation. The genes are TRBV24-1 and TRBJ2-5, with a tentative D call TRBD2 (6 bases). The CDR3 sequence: CATSDSGGVQETQYF. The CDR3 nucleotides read TGTGCCACCAGTGATAGCGGCGGGGTTCAAGAGACCCAGTACTTC.